A selection of T cell receptor beta chains follows, all from one sample in a study of cytomegalovirus exposure and HLA in healthy donors. Only in-frame clones appear in the TCRdb table, and some are missing; sequencing was by immunoSEQ multiplex PCR. The repertoire shows about 76,000 clones; the top ten hold 4% to 5.5%. Sequenced input: PBMCs. These TCRs come from a woman between 40 and 55 years old in good health and CMV-seropositive. Both conserved end residues are part of each CDR3. Each record gives: D gene, J gene, V gene, CDR3 DNA, CDR3 protein. The D gene is left open where the match is weak.

d_call: -; j_call: TRBJ2-1; v_call: TRBV14; cdr3_nt: TGTGCCAGCAGTCCAGGGTCGTACCAGTTCTTC; cdr3_aa: CASSPGSYQFF
d_call: TRBD2; j_call: TRBJ2-5; v_call: TRBV2; cdr3_nt: TGTGCCAGCAGGGAACTAGCGGGAGGACAAGAGACCCAGTACTTC; cdr3_aa: CASRELAGGQETQYF
d_call: -; j_call: TRBJ1-1; v_call: TRBV5-6; cdr3_nt: TGTGCCAGCAGCTTGGCCGGGTTTGGGAACACTGAAGCTTTCTTT; cdr3_aa: CASSLAGFGNTEAFF
d_call: TRBD2; j_call: TRBJ2-3; v_call: TRBV19; cdr3_nt: TGTGCCACCGGAATAGCGGGAGGGCTGGGCACAGATACGCAGTATTTT; cdr3_aa: CATGIAGGLGTDTQYF
d_call: TRBD1; j_call: TRBJ1-2; v_call: TRBV12-5; cdr3_nt: TGTGCTAGTGGTTTGGTGATTTGGGGACAGGTATCCGCAGTTAACTATGGCTACACCTTC; cdr3_aa: CASGLVIWGQVSAVNYGYTF
d_call: -; j_call: TRBJ1-1; v_call: TRBV6-6; cdr3_nt: TGTGCCAGCATCGGGGGGCCGAACACTGAAGCTTTCTTT; cdr3_aa: CASIGGPNTEAFF
d_call: TRBD1; j_call: TRBJ2-5; v_call: TRBV9; cdr3_nt: TGTGCCAGTAGCGTAGCTGGACAGGGGGCGAGGGAGACCCAGTACTTC; cdr3_aa: CASSVAGQGARETQYF
d_call: TRBD1; j_call: TRBJ2-2; v_call: TRBV28; cdr3_nt: TGTGCCAGCAGGTGGGGACAGACGGTGAACACCGGGGAGCTGTTTTTT; cdr3_aa: CASRWGQTVNTGELFF
d_call: -; j_call: TRBJ2-3; v_call: TRBV4-3; cdr3_nt: TGCGCCAGCAGCCGGAGTTCGGGGGGCAGCCGCACAGATACGCAGTATTTT; cdr3_aa: CASSRSSGGSRTDTQYF
d_call: -; j_call: TRBJ1-1; v_call: TRBV5-8; cdr3_nt: TGTGCCAGCAGCTTGGTAGTGGGGGGCACTGAAGCTTTCTTT; cdr3_aa: CASSLVVGGTEAFF
d_call: -; j_call: TRBJ2-2; v_call: TRBV15; cdr3_nt: TGTGCCACCAGCAGAGATCTAGGTTCGGCCGGGGAGCTGTTTTTT; cdr3_aa: CATSRDLGSAGELFF
d_call: -; j_call: TRBJ2-7; v_call: TRBV28; cdr3_nt: TGTGCCAGCGGGCTTTGGACTGTCTCCTACGAGCAGTACTTC; cdr3_aa: CASGLWTVSYEQYF
d_call: TRBD2; j_call: TRBJ2-7; v_call: TRBV7-2; cdr3_nt: TGTGCCAGCAGCTTAGCGGCTAGCGGGAGGATCTCCTACGAGCAGTACTTC; cdr3_aa: CASSLAASGRISYEQYF
d_call: TRBD1; j_call: TRBJ1-1; v_call: TRBV6-5; cdr3_nt: TGTGCCAGCAGCCGGGACAGGGGGCCCACTGAAGCTTTCTTT; cdr3_aa: CASSRDRGPTEAFF
d_call: TRBD1; j_call: TRBJ1-3; v_call: TRBV10-3; cdr3_nt: TGTGCCACGGTGACAGGGTTCTCCTCTGGAAACACCATATATTTT; cdr3_aa: CATVTGFSSGNTIYF
d_call: -; j_call: TRBJ2-7; v_call: TRBV28; cdr3_nt: TGTGCCAGCACCATCCGCCTAGCACCCGAGCAGTACTTC; cdr3_aa: CASTIRLAPEQYF
d_call: -; j_call: TRBJ2-7; v_call: TRBV4-1; cdr3_nt: TGCGCCAGCAGCCAAGATGAAAGGGCGGGGGCAACCTACGAGCAGTACTTC; cdr3_aa: CASSQDERAGATYEQYF
d_call: TRBD1; j_call: TRBJ2-7; v_call: TRBV7-7; cdr3_nt: TGTGCTAGCAGCCGGGGACAGGGGTACGAGCAGTACTTC; cdr3_aa: CASSRGQGYEQYF
d_call: -; j_call: TRBJ1-1; v_call: TRBV30; cdr3_nt: TGTGCCTGGAGCGAGGGGGTAGGGTACACTGAAGCTTTCTTT; cdr3_aa: CAWSEGVGYTEAFF
d_call: -; j_call: TRBJ1-3; v_call: TRBV18; cdr3_nt: TGTGCCAGCTCACCGGAAGGGGCCAGCTCTGGAAACACCATATATTTT; cdr3_aa: CASSPEGASSGNTIYF
d_call: -; j_call: TRBJ1-2; v_call: TRBV7-9; cdr3_nt: TGTGCCAGCAGCTTACAGTTTAACTACACCTTC; cdr3_aa: CASSLQFNYTF
d_call: TRBD1; j_call: TRBJ1-1; v_call: TRBV9; cdr3_nt: TGTGCCAGCAGCGTAGAAGGGACAGGGGCGCACACTGAAGCTTTCTTT; cdr3_aa: CASSVEGTGAHTEAFF
d_call: TRBD1; j_call: TRBJ2-2; v_call: TRBV7-7; cdr3_nt: TGTGCTAGCAGCCTGAGACAGGGTGCGGACACCGGGGAGCTGTTTTTT; cdr3_aa: CASSLRQGADTGELFF
d_call: TRBD2; j_call: TRBJ2-3; v_call: TRBV19; cdr3_nt: TGTGCCAGTAGTATCAGCGGGACCACAGATACGCAGTATTTT; cdr3_aa: CASSISGTTDTQYF
d_call: TRBD2; j_call: TRBJ2-5; v_call: TRBV11-2; cdr3_nt: TGTGCCAGCAGCTTAGATGGGACTAGCGGGGGTGGGGAGACCCAGTACTTC; cdr3_aa: CASSLDGTSGGGETQYF
d_call: TRBD1; j_call: TRBJ1-2; v_call: TRBV5-6; cdr3_nt: TGTGCCAGCAGCTCCTTAGACAGGGCTTATGGCTACACCTTC; cdr3_aa: CASSSLDRAYGYTF
d_call: -; j_call: TRBJ2-1; v_call: TRBV7-3; cdr3_nt: TGTGTCAGCAGCCCTACCCGGGGGAATGAGCAGTTCTTC; cdr3_aa: CVSSPTRGNEQFF
d_call: -; j_call: TRBJ1-2; v_call: TRBV5-5; cdr3_nt: TGTGCCAGCAGCTTGGGAGGCGGGACTAACTATGGCTACACCTTC; cdr3_aa: CASSLGGGTNYGYTF
d_call: TRBD1; j_call: TRBJ1-2; v_call: TRBV27; cdr3_nt: TGTGCCAGCAGTCTTCGGACAGGTGCCTCTTATGGCTACACCTTC; cdr3_aa: CASSLRTGASYGYTF
d_call: -; j_call: TRBJ1-3; v_call: TRBV9; cdr3_nt: TGTGCCAGCAGCTCCGGAGAAGGAAACACCATATATTTT; cdr3_aa: CASSSGEGNTIYF
d_call: TRBD1; j_call: TRBJ2-7; v_call: TRBV7-3; cdr3_nt: TGTGCCAGCAGCCTGACAGGGGGCGCTTGGGAGCAGTACTTC; cdr3_aa: CASSLTGGAWEQYF
d_call: -; j_call: TRBJ2-3; v_call: TRBV4-1; cdr3_nt: TGCGCCAGCAGCCCCGAGAACAGGGTACAGTCAGATACGCAGTATTTT; cdr3_aa: CASSPENRVQSDTQYF
d_call: -; j_call: TRBJ1-1; v_call: TRBV7-3; cdr3_nt: TGTGCCAGCAGTGGAGGGGTTTCGAACACTGAAGCTTTCTTT; cdr3_aa: CASSGGVSNTEAFF
d_call: -; j_call: TRBJ1-5; v_call: TRBV6-5; cdr3_nt: TGTGCCAGCAGTCGGACAGTTAGGAATCAGCCCCAGCATTTT; cdr3_aa: CASSRTVRNQPQHF
d_call: -; j_call: TRBJ1-5; v_call: TRBV5-8; cdr3_nt: TGTGCCAGCAGCCACATCAATAGCAATCAGCCCCAGCATTTT; cdr3_aa: CASSHINSNQPQHF
d_call: -; j_call: TRBJ2-1; v_call: TRBV9; cdr3_nt: TGTGCCAGCAGTACAGGGCTCAATGAGCAGTTCTTC; cdr3_aa: CASSTGLNEQFF
d_call: -; j_call: TRBJ2-1; v_call: TRBV28; cdr3_nt: TGTGCCAGCCTCCAGTCTCTAGGTGAGCAGTTCTTC; cdr3_aa: CASLQSLGEQFF
d_call: -; j_call: TRBJ2-5; v_call: TRBV29-1; cdr3_nt: TGCAGCGCACTCGCGGGCGGCAACCAAGAGACCCAGTACTTC; cdr3_aa: CSALAGGNQETQYF
d_call: -; j_call: TRBJ2-7; v_call: TRBV6-6; cdr3_nt: TGTGCCAGCGGCAGGACCTACGAGCAGTACTTC; cdr3_aa: CASGRTYEQYF
d_call: -; j_call: TRBJ1-2; v_call: TRBV2; cdr3_nt: TGTGCCAGCACCCGATCACTGTATGGCTACACCTTC; cdr3_aa: CASTRSLYGYTF
d_call: -; j_call: TRBJ1-2; v_call: TRBV19; cdr3_nt: TGTGCCAGTAGTAGCCGGGATGAGAGAGGCTACACCTTC; cdr3_aa: CASSSRDERGYTF
d_call: -; j_call: TRBJ2-7; v_call: TRBV5-1; cdr3_nt: TGCGCCAGCAGCCCGGAAGCAGGGTTCTCCGAGCAGTACTTC; cdr3_aa: CASSPEAGFSEQYF
d_call: -; j_call: TRBJ2-2; v_call: TRBV19; cdr3_nt: TGTGCCAGCAATAGTCGGACTTTCACCGGGGAGCTGTTTTTT; cdr3_aa: CASNSRTFTGELFF
d_call: -; j_call: TRBJ1-1; v_call: TRBV28; cdr3_nt: TGTGCCAGCAGTCAACGGAGGAACACTGAAGCTTTCTTT; cdr3_aa: CASSQRRNTEAFF
d_call: TRBD2; j_call: TRBJ2-3; v_call: TRBV19; cdr3_nt: TGTGCCAGTAGTATATCGACTAGCGGGAGCATAGATACGCAGTATTTT; cdr3_aa: CASSISTSGSIDTQYF